This is a list of T cell receptor beta chains from one sample in a study of technical replicates of blood from a few donors. Here immunoSEQ multiplex PCR was the method, and the copy in TCRdb shows in-frame clones only, minus some. The sample holds fewer than 85,000 clones; 80% to 95% are singletons and the top ten take 0.41%. The sequenced sample consisted of T cells isolated from PBMCs. The receptor set was obtained from a human donor in good health. The CDR3 runs from the conserved cysteine through the conserved F or W. Each record gives: D gene, J gene, clone size, V gene, CDR3 DNA, CDR3 protein. D genes are given only for firm matches. The listing skips clone size in some rows; elsewhere it reads once, few, many or a size class.

>-|TRBJ1-5|few|TRBV2
TGTGCCAGGGCTAATTCCCATACGGGGTTTTTGCCCCAGCATTTT
CARANSHTGFLPQHF
>-|TRBJ2-7|-|TRBV18
TGTGCCAGCTCACCCCGACAGGGACTAGGCGAGCAGTACTTC
CASSPRQGLGEQYF
>TRBD1|TRBJ2-7|-|TRBV9
TGTGCCAGCAGCGCCCCGAAGCTTCCCGGGACAGGGACTTACGAGCAGTACTTC
CASSAPKLPGTGTYEQYF
>TRBD1|TRBJ2-2|-|TRBV19
TGTGCCAGTAGTATGACAGGGGGGCACACCGGGGAGCTGTTTTTT
CASSMTGGHTGELFF
>-|TRBJ2-1|once|TRBV7-9
TGTGCCATGACTACGGGCGGAGACAATGAGCAGTTCTTC
CAMTTGGDNEQFF
>TRBD1|TRBJ1-2|-|TRBV14
TGTGCCAGCAGCCCGTACAGGGGTAGCTATGGCTACACCTTC
CASSPYRGSYGYTF
>TRBD1|TRBJ1-1|-|TRBV7-3
TGTGCCAGCAGCCAGCAGGGGGGCACTGAAGCTTTCTTT
CASSQQGGTEAFF
>-|TRBJ1-1|few|TRBV11-2
TGTGCCAGCAGCTTTCTATCGGGTGAAGCTTTCTTT
CASSFLSGEAFF
>TRBD2|TRBJ2-3|-|TRBV5-5
TGTGCCAGCAGCTTATCCCTGCTAGCGGGAGGCCCTACGCAGTATTTT
CASSLSLLAGGPTQYF
>-|TRBJ1-1|-|TRBV6-5
TGTGCCAGCAGCAGGGCTGGAACTGAAGCTTTCTTT
CASSRAGTEAFF
>-|TRBJ2-4|-|TRBV4-2
TGTGCCAGCAGCCAAGAGCACCCTTCGAGAGGACAGTACTTC
CASSQEHPSRGQYF
>-|TRBJ2-7|-|TRBV7-2
TGTGCCAGCAGCGGAGGGAAATTGGGGGGAAGCTACGAGCAGTACTTC
CASSGGKLGGSYEQYF
>-|TRBJ2-4|-|TRBV4-3
TGCGCCAGCAGCCAAGACCCTCTAGCCAAAAACATTCAGTACTTC
CASSQDPLAKNIQYF
>-|TRBJ1-5|few|TRBV19
TGTGCCAGTAGTCTGTCAGGGTGGGCGAACAATCAGCCCCAGCATTTT
CASSLSGWANNQPQHF
>TRBD1|TRBJ1-2|-|TRBV25-1
TGTGCCAGCAGTGAATTAAGACAGGGGAACTATGGCTACACCTTC
CASSELRQGNYGYTF
>TRBD1|TRBJ1-2|-|TRBV4-2
TGTGCCAGCAGCCAAGATAGGGACAGGGGGAGTGTCTATGGCTACACCTTC
CASSQDRDRGSVYGYTF
>-|TRBJ2-5|-|TRBV9
TGTGCCAGCAGCGTCGGGACAAAGTACCAAGAGACCCAGTACTTC
CASSVGTKYQETQYF
>-|TRBJ1-2|once|TRBV6-1
TGTGCCAGCAGTGATTTCGGTGAGGGCTATGGCTACACCTTC
CASSDFGEGYGYTF
>TRBD1|TRBJ2-7|-|TRBV6-1
TGTGCCAGCAGTGCCAGGACAGGGAGCTCCTACGAGCAGTACTTC
CASSARTGSSYEQYF
>-|TRBJ1-2|-|TRBV27
TGTGCCAGCAGTTTACGACAGAACTATGGCTACACCTTC
CASSLRQNYGYTF
>TRBD1|TRBJ2-1|-|TRBV12-5
TGTGCTAGTGGTTCGCAAGGGGGCCAACTGCGAACTACCTCCTACAATGAGCAGTTCTTC
CASGSQGGQLRTTSYNEQFF
>TRBD2|TRBJ2-6|-|TRBV7-6
TGTGCCAGCAGCTTGGGCGGGGGCTCTGGGGCCAACGTCCTGACTTTC
CASSLGGGSGANVLTF
>TRBD1|TRBJ1-2|-|TRBV5-6
TGTGCCAGCTCGACAGGGAACTATGGCTACACCTTC
CASSTGNYGYTF
>-|TRBJ1-1|-|TRBV28
TGTGCCAGCAGTTCGGACACGAACACTGAAGCTTTCTTT
CASSSDTNTEAFF
>-|TRBJ1-3|-|TRBV2
TGTGCCAGCAGTGAGGTTAGGAGGGTCGGAAACACCATATATTTT
CASSEVRRVGNTIYF
>TRBD1|TRBJ2-7|-|TRBV29-1
TGCAGCGCCCAAAAAGGGACAGGGGTCCACGAGCAGTACTTC
CSAQKGTGVHEQYF
>-|TRBJ2-1|-|TRBV7-3
TGTGCCAGCAGCGGAAGCGGATACAATGAGCAGTTCTTC
CASSGSGYNEQFF
>TRBD1|TRBJ2-3|-|TRBV29-1
TGCAGCGTTGGCCCCCGGAGGCAGGGGGCAGATACGCAGTATTTT
CSVGPRRQGADTQYF
>-|TRBJ1-5|-|TRBV19
TGTGCCAGTAGTACAGGGGTCTTTAGCAATCAGCCCCAGCATTTT
CASSTGVFSNQPQHF
>-|TRBJ2-7|-|TRBV28
TGTGCCAGCATTTTAGACTCGGGAGCCCTCGAGCAGTACTTC
CASILDSGALEQYF
>TRBD1|TRBJ2-3|-|TRBV11-1
TGTGCCAGCAGCTTAGCTCTGGGGACAGGGGGCGCAGATACGCAGTATTTT
CASSLALGTGGADTQYF
>-|TRBJ1-1|few|TRBV7-9
TGTGCCAGCAGCTTTGGGCAGGAAGCTTTCTTT
CASSFGQEAFF
>TRBD1|TRBJ1-1|-|TRBV9
TGTGCCAGCAGCGCGGCGGGACAGACGAACACTGAAGCTTTCTTT
CASSAAGQTNTEAFF
>TRBD1|TRBJ1-1|-|TRBV28
TGTGCCAGCCTTCATTTCGGGACAGGACAGGGCGCTGAAGCTTTCTTT
CASLHFGTGQGAEAFF
>TRBD2|TRBJ2-7|-|TRBV5-1
TGCGCCAGCAGCTTGACCCCGGGGGGTTCATTGGGCGAGCAGTACTTC
CASSLTPGGSLGEQYF
>TRBD1|TRBJ1-1|-|TRBV19
TGTGCCAGTAGCGGGCAAGGGGGCAGGGTGGACACTGAAGCTTTCTTT
CASSGQGGRVDTEAFF
>-|TRBJ1-3|once|TRBV4-3
TGCGCCAGCAGCCTGATCCGGTCCGACACCATATATTTT
CASSLIRSDTIYF
>TRBD1|TRBJ2-3|few|TRBV18
TGTGCCAGCTCACTGAGACAGGGGACAGATACGCAGTATTTT
CASSLRQGTDTQYF
>-|TRBJ2-3|-|TRBV7-2
TGTGCCAGCAGTTTAATGCTAGCGAATACAGATACGCAGTATTTT
CASSLMLANTDTQYF
>-|TRBJ1-2|-|TRBV6-5
TGTGCCAGCAGTTACGGGACTCTCGGGGAGAGTGGCTACACCTTC
CASSYGTLGESGYTF
>-|TRBJ2-2|once|TRBV7-9
TGTGCCAGCAGCTTACGCCAGGGGAGTCCCGGGGAGCTGTTTTTT
CASSLRQGSPGELFF
>TRBD2|TRBJ2-1|once|TRBV10-2
TGCGCCAGCGGGGGGACTAGCGGGAGGGCCTACAATGAGCAGTTCTTC
CASGGTSGRAYNEQFF
>TRBD1|TRBJ2-7|-|TRBV9
TGTGCCAGCAGCGGACAGGGCCCAACTTACGAGCAGTACTTC
CASSGQGPTYEQYF
>-|TRBJ1-2|once|TRBV5-1
TGCGCCAGCCACCCGGGGCACAGGGACTATGGCTACACCTTC
CASHPGHRDYGYTF
>TRBD2|TRBJ2-7|-|TRBV6-4
TGTGCCAGCAGTCGGTCTAGCGGGAGTAGCGAGCAGTACTTC
CASSRSSGSSEQYF
>TRBD2|TRBJ2-2|few|TRBV7-3
TGTGCCAGCAGCCCCCGCGGGGGTTGGGGTGGCACCGGGGAGCTGTTTTTT
CASSPRGGWGGTGELFF
>TRBD1|TRBJ2-7|-|TRBV19
TGTGCCAGTAGTACCCCGGGACAGGGATCCTACGAGCAGTACTTC
CASSTPGQGSYEQYF
>-|TRBJ1-1|-|TRBV15
TGTGCCACCAGCAGGGGCACAGGGAGTACTGAAGCTTTCTTT
CATSRGTGSTEAFF
>-|TRBJ1-2|-|TRBV2
TGTGCCAGCTGTAACAGGGCTGACTATGGCTACACCTTC
CASCNRADYGYTF
>-|TRBJ1-5|few|TRBV5-1
TGCGCCAGCAGGTGGGGCCCAGGTGATCCCCAGCATTTT
CASRWGPGDPQHF